This TCR beta chain derives from a study of T cells after yellow fever vaccination. Study-level points and caveats: In post-booster samples, most primary-vaccination clones reappeared (96% CD4, roughly 89% CD8).

About this clonotype: The antigen remains unidentified.

TCRdb analysed the 5' RACE reads with MiXCR anew, one entry per CDR3 protein. The sample includes a few hundred thousand distinct CDR3 sequences, around 7.3% of them seen just once. Germline CDR1 reads SGHAT; CDR2 reads FQNNGV. V lost 7 bases, J lost 2 bases, and 12 bases stayed unmatched. The CDR3 has 18 amino acids. The specimen was PBMCs, collected about 49 days after the first yellow fever vaccination. This receptor was identified in a man between 18 and 35 years old who received the YFV17D yellow fever vaccine. The chain is built from TRBV11-2 and TRBJ2-3; 13 bases map to TRBD2. The CDR3 DNA reads as TGTGCCAGCATCCCCGGGGGACTAGCGGGGTCCTACACAGATACGCAGTATTTT. Amino acid sequence: CASIPGGLAGSYTDTQYF.